The T cell receptor (beta chain) under discussion was sequenced for a study of blood T cell repertoires in COVID-19. Looking at the study overall: From the United States, Italy and Spain came samples of acute and convalescent COVID-19. PBMCs, B-cell-depleted T cells, or T cells were the source of the cDNA or gDNA that made up the material.

As handled by the study authors: Estimates of nucleated cell counts were drawn from the amplification of reference gene primers. Generated by immunoSEQ multiplex PCR, the TCRdb table keeps only in-frame clones and is missing some. The V and J calls and the clone size are those of that table, but D and trimming were determined from the DNA. The sample has 200,000 to 300,000 clones, 87% seen once; the top ten hold under 4%. Germline lookup yields CDR1 SGHVS and CDR2 FNYEAQ. The V segment lost 0 bases and the J segment 1 base; nucleotides outside the gene matches: 5. This CDR3 is built from 16 residues.

Sequenced sample: peripheral blood. The chain links TRBV7-6 to TRBJ1-2, with 7 positions matching TRBD1. The TCR sequence derives from a man between 18 and 29 years old with active or convalescent COVID-19. The CDR3, as DNA: TGTGCCAGCAGCTTAGCCTCGGGACAGATTAACTATGGCTACACCTTC. Translated: CASSLASGQINYGYTF. The full variable domain, with the rest looked up from reference TRBV7-6 and TRBJ1-2, is GAGVSQSPRYKVTKRGQDVALRCDPISGHVSLYWYRQALGQGPEFLTYFNYEAQQDKSGLPNDRFSAERPEGSISTLTIQRTEQRDSAMYRCASSLASGQINYGYTFGSGTRLTVV.